A single sample is the source of the 5 T cell receptor beta chains below, sequenced in a study of cytomegalovirus exposure and HLA in healthy donors. The study ran its PCR with 60 Vbeta and 13 Jbeta primers. Here immunoSEQ multiplex PCR was the method, and the copy in TCRdb shows in-frame clones only, minus some. The table lists about 190,000 clones, roughly four fifths of them singletons. Sequences were obtained from PBMCs. These receptors originate from a woman in her 30s in good health and CMV-seropositive.

Remarks on this clone: Other DNA sequences in this specimen translate into the identical CDR3. The chain carries TRBV18 and TRBJ1-2; 7 bases line up with TRBD1. V dropped 3 bases and J dropped 2; count of bases not matched to a gene: 3. CDR3 length: 14 amino acids. Germline V CDR1 and CDR2: KGHSH, LQKENI. This CDR3 is CASSPGGQNYGYTF. The DNA of the CDR3 is TGTGCCAGCTCACCCGGGGGACAGAACTATGGCTACACCTTC.

This clone appeared a few times. The chain links TRBV27 to TRBJ2-1; 10 bases map to TRBD1. V shed 5 bases, J shed 8 bases, and the junction held 6 bases outside the gene matches. CDR3 length: 14 residues. Germline CDR1 reads MNHEY; CDR2 reads SMNVEV (reference sequence). In nucleotides, the CDR3 is TGTGCCAGCAGTACGGACAGGGGGATCTATGAGCAGTTCTTC. Translation gives CASSTDRGIYEQFF.

This sequence joins TRBV27 and TRBJ2-2; weak D call: TRBD2 (5 bases). The CDR3 sequence is 14 residues long. The germline V and J ends were trimmed by 8 bases and 9 bases, with 19 bases remaining between them. The V gene's germline CDR1 is MNHEY and CDR2 SMNVEV (reference sequence). The CDR3 DNA follows: TGTGCCAGCCGCTCGGGGATAGGAACCCGGGAGCTGTTTTTT. It is translated as CASRSGIGTRELFF.

For the CDR3, the DNA is TGTGCCAGCAATCTAGCCAGGATTACTAACTATGGCTACACCTTC. This translates into CASNLARITNYGYTF. V gene TRBV28 combines with J gene TRBJ1-2; D ambiguous. Trimming took off 7 bases at V and 0 bases at J, with 15 bases between the two ends. Germline V gene data show CDR1 as MDHEN and CDR2 as SYDVKM. The CDR3 extends over 15 amino acids.

The chain combines TRBV6-5 with TRBJ2-1; D is unclear. Trimming removed 3 bases at V and 5 bases at J, with 8 bases between. The CDR3 has 13 residues. The germline CDR1 and CDR2 sequences are MNHEY and SVGAGI. CDR3 region: CASSYARDNEQFF. DNA of the CDR3: TGTGCCAGCAGTTATGCACGGGACAATGAGCAGTTCTTC.